This T cell receptor beta chain was observed in a study of blood T cell repertoires in COVID-19. Study background: Samples of COVID-19 (acute and convalescent) were obtained from the United States, Italy and Spain. T cells, B-cell-depleted T cells, or PBMCs supplied cDNA or gDNA.

Seattle participants joined during active infection and were tracked over time. The CDR3 totals 13 residues. V lost 6 bases and J lost 1, with 9 bases in between. Authors' processing steps: Researchers report that nucleated cell counts were estimated from reference gene primer amplification. Data came from immunoSEQ multiplex PCR; TCRdb stores just in-frame clones and leaves some out. From that table come the V and J calls and clone size; the DNA was used to work out D and trimming. The sample yields approximately 170,000 clones, approximately 86% seen once. The chain is built from TRBV12-3 or TRBV12-4 and TRBJ1-2, with TRBD1 as a possible D gene (6 bases). The receptor was isolated from a man of 80 years or more with COVID-19, enrolled during active disease. The sample comprised peripheral blood. The CDR3 here is CASSSDSNYGYTF. The CDR3 DNA sequence: TGTGCCAGCAGCTCGGACAGTAACTATGGCTACACCTTC.